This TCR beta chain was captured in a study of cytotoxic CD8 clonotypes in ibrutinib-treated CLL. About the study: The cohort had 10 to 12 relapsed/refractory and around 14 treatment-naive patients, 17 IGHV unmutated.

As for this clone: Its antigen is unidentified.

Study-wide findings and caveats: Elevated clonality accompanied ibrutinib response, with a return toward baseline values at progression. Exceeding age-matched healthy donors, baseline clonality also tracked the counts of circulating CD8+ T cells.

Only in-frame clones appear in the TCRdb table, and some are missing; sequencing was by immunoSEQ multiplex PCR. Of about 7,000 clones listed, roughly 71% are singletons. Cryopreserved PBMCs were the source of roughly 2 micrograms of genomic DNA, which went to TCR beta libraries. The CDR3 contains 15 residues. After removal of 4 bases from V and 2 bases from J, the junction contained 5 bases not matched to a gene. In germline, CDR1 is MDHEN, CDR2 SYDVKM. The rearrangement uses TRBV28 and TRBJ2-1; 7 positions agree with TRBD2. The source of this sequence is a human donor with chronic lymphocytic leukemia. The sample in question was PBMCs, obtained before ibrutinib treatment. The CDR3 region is CASSYLADPYNEQFF. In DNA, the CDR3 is TGTGCCAGCAGTTATCTAGCGGATCCCTACAATGAGCAGTTCTTC.